This is a list of T cell receptor beta chains from one sample in a study of blood T cell repertoires in COVID-19. Using immunoSEQ multiplex PCR, the repertoire was profiled, and TCRdb retains in-frame clones only, with some absent. In the table there are about 130,000 clones, around four fifths of which are singletons. Source material: PBMCs or T cells enriched from blood (not recorded which). Source of these receptors: a man in his forties with acute COVID-19. The CDR3 runs from the conserved cysteine through the conserved F or W. Each record gives: J gene, V gene, D gene, clone size, CDR3 DNA, CDR3 protein. The D gene is left open where the match is weak. Size is omitted from some rows. Given values are once, few, many or a class for expanded clones.

>TRBJ1-1|TRBV5-6|NA|NA
TGTGCCAGCAGCCCCGCGGGAGCGAACACTGAAGCTTTCTTT
CASSPAGANTEAFF
>TRBJ2-3|TRBV11-3|NA|NA
TGTGCCAGCAGCCCGGACTCAAAGGATACGCAGTATTTT
CASSPDSKDTQYF
>TRBJ1-1|TRBV28|NA|NA
TGTGCCAGCAGTTTTCTTGTGTCTGAAGCTTTCTTT
CASSFLVSEAFF
>TRBJ2-7|TRBV28|TRBD2|few
TGTGCCAGCAGACCTCTTAGCGGGGGGGCCTACGAGCAGTACTTC
CASRPLSGGAYEQYF
>TRBJ1-1|TRBV5-1|NA|NA
TGCGCCAGTAAACGAATGGGGGCGCAAGACACTGAAGCTTTCTTT
CASKRMGAQDTEAFF
>TRBJ2-5|TRBV6-5|NA|NA
TGTGCCAGCAGTTACACCTATTGGGAGACCCAGTACTTC
CASSYTYWETQYF
>TRBJ2-2|TRBV25-1|TRBD1|NA
TGTGCCAGCAGTGAATTAGGACAGGGCGAGACCGGGGAGCTGTTTTTT
CASSELGQGETGELFF
>TRBJ1-2|TRBV11-2|TRBD1|NA
TGTGCCAGCAGCTCCAGACAGGGAAGAGGCTATGGCTACACCTTC
CASSSRQGRGYGYTF
>TRBJ2-1|TRBV7-8|NA|NA
TGTGCCAGCAGCTCCCCCCAGGGGATGATGAATGAGCAGTTCTTC
CASSSPQGMMNEQFF
>TRBJ2-1|TRBV21-1|NA|NA
TGTGCCAGCAGCAACCCTCCCGGCGGGGAGCAGTTCTTC
CASSNPPGGEQFF
>TRBJ2-7|TRBV6-5|TRBD1|NA
TGTGCCAGCAGGTATCAGGGGGAAGTGGGCGAGCAGTACTTC
CASRYQGEVGEQYF
>TRBJ1-1|TRBV6-5|NA|NA
TGTGCCAGCAGTTACGACACACAGGGATTGAACACTGAAGCTTTCTTT
CASSYDTQGLNTEAFF
>TRBJ1-4|TRBV2|NA|few
TGTGCCAGCACCGGACTGGGGGGGGCCGGAGAAAAACTGTTTTTT
CASTGLGGAGEKLFF
>TRBJ1-2|TRBV6-2/TRBV6-3|NA|NA
TGTGCCAGCAGTTATGGAGGAGGGATCGTACTCTACACCTTC
CASSYGGGIVLYTF
>TRBJ1-4|TRBV4-1|TRBD1|NA
TGCGCCAGCAGCCCGTTACAGGGGGCCTTGGAAAAACTGTTTTTT
CASSPLQGALEKLFF
>TRBJ1-5|TRBV4-1|NA|NA
TGCGCCAGCTTTAAGTCCGGGACTCGTTCCAAAGGCAATCAGCCCCAGCATTTT
CASFKSGTRSKGNQPQHF
>TRBJ2-5|TRBV5-1|NA|NA
TGCGCCAGCAGCTTGGATGTTGGACAGCAAGAGACCCAGTACTTC
CASSLDVGQQETQYF
>TRBJ1-1|TRBV19|NA|few
TGTGCCACCCCGCCCCAAGGGGCGGGAGGAGCTTTCTTT
CATPPQGAGGAFF
>TRBJ2-1|TRBV29-1|TRBD2|NA
TGCAGCGGCGGGACTAGCGGACACAATGAGCAGTTCTTC
CSGGTSGHNEQFF
>TRBJ2-7|TRBV6-5|NA|NA
TGTGCCAGCAAGGTGACAGGTTTCTCCTACGAGCAGTACTTC
CASKVTGFSYEQYF
>TRBJ1-2|TRBV6-4|TRBD1|NA
TGTGCCAGCAGCATATATGCTGGACAGGGAGACTCTAACTATGGCTACACCTTC
CASSIYAGQGDSNYGYTF
>TRBJ1-5|TRBV3-1/TRBV3-2|NA|NA
TGTGCCAGCAGCCCGTCACCCGACAGGAGGAGGCAGCCCCAGCATTTT
CASSPSPDRRRQPQHF
>TRBJ2-7|TRBV5-5|TRBD1|NA
TGTGCCAGCAGATCCGGGACAGGAAGATTCTACGAGCAGTACTTC
CASRSGTGRFYEQYF
>TRBJ2-3|TRBV18|NA|NA
TGTGCCAGCTCACCGTGGGCTAGCACAGATACGCAGTATTTT
CASSPWASTDTQYF
>TRBJ1-1|TRBV5-8|NA|NA
TGTGCCAGCAGCTTGATGACAAGGCAGGCTTTCTTT
CASSLMTRQAFF
>TRBJ1-2|TRBV6-5|NA|once
TGTGCCAGCAGTCCCGTACTGGACTATGGCTACACCTTC
CASSPVLDYGYTF
>TRBJ2-5|TRBV28|TRBD2|NA
TGTGCCAGCAGTATCTTACTAGCGGGAGTAACAGAGACCCAGTACTTC
CASSILLAGVTETQYF
>TRBJ2-1|TRBV7-2|TRBD2|once
TGTGCCAGCAGCTTGCGGGATAGCGGGATGAATGAGCAGTTCTTC
CASSLRDSGMNEQFF
>TRBJ1-3|TRBV6-5|TRBD1|NA
TGTGCCAGCAGGAAGACAGGGGGAAACACCATATATTTT
CASRKTGGNTIYF
>TRBJ2-6|TRBV5-8|NA|NA
TGTGCCAGCAGTTCAGGACACTCTGGGGCCAACGTCCTGACTTTC
CASSSGHSGANVLTF
>TRBJ1-2|TRBV13|NA|NA
TGTGCCAGCAGCTTAGAGGGGCAGGGAAACTATGGCTACACCTTC
CASSLEGQGNYGYTF
>TRBJ2-1|TRBV19|TRBD2|once
TGTGCCAGTAGTATAGATGGGACTAGCGGGAATGAGCAGTTCTTC
CASSIDGTSGNEQFF
>TRBJ1-5|TRBV5-6|TRBD1|NA
TGTGCCAGCAGCTCACAGGGGCCCAATCAGCCCCAGCATTTT
CASSSQGPNQPQHF
>TRBJ1-1|TRBV7-6|NA|NA
TGTGCCAGCAGCTTAGCGTCCCGGGGAGAAGCTTTCTTT
CASSLASRGEAFF
>TRBJ2-5|TRBV7-3|TRBD1|NA
TGTGCCAGCAGCTTGCTGGGACAGGGATCGGAGACCCAGTACTTC
CASSLLGQGSETQYF
>TRBJ1-5|TRBV15|TRBD1|few
TGTGCCACCAGCAGAGATAGACAGGGGTTAGTAACGCAGCATTTT
CATSRDRQGLVTQHF
>TRBJ1-1|TRBV18|NA|NA
TGTGCCAGCTCACTTGCGGGGGTAGTAGACACTGAAGCTTTCTTT
CASSLAGVVDTEAFF
>TRBJ1-2|TRBV28|TRBD1|once
TGTGCCAGCAGGAAGGACAGGGACAACTATGGCTACACCTTC
CASRKDRDNYGYTF
>TRBJ1-5|TRBV7-8|NA|NA
TGTGCCAGCAGCCTTGAAGGGGCGAGCAATCAGCCCCAGCATTTT
CASSLEGASNQPQHF
>TRBJ2-3|TRBV19|NA|NA
TGTGCCAGTAGTACCCAACACACAGATACGCAGTATTTT
CASSTQHTDTQYF
>TRBJ1-1|TRBV18|TRBD1|NA
TGTGCCAGCTCACCCGTCGGGACAGGGGTGGGCGCTGAAGCTTTCTTT
CASSPVGTGVGAEAFF
>TRBJ1-2|TRBV29-1|TRBD1|NA
TGCAATTATGGGGACAGCTATGGCTACACCTTC
CNYGDSYGYTF
>TRBJ2-2|TRBV6-2/TRBV6-3|TRBD2|NA
TGTGCCAGCAGTTTGAGTCTAGCGGGACACACCGGGGAGCTGTTTTTT
CASSLSLAGHTGELFF
>TRBJ2-7|TRBV28|TRBD1|NA
TGTGCCAGCAGTCCAGGGGGCGCAAGATCCGAGCAGTACTTC
CASSPGGARSEQYF
>TRBJ2-7|TRBV28|NA|once
TGTGCCAGCAGTTCAGACACCTTCAAAGGCGACGAGCAGTACTTC
CASSSDTFKGDEQYF